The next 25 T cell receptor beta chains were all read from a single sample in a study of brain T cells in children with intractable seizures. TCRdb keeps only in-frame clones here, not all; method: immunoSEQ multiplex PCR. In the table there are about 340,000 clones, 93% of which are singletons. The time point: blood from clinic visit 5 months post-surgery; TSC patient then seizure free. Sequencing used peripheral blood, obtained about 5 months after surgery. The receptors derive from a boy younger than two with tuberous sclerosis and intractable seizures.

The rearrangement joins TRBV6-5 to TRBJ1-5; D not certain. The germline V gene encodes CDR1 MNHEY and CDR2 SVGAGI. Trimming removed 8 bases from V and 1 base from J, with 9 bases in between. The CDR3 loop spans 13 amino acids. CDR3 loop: CASRLTSNQPQHF. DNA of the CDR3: TGTGCCAGCCGACTGACGAGCAATCAGCCCCAGCATTTT.

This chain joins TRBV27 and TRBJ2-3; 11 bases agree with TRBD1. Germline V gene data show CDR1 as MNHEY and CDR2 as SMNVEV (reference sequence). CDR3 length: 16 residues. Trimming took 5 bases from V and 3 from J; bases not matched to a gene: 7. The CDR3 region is CASSPLGTGGTDTQYF. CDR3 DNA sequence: TGTGCCAGCAGTCCCCTCGGGACAGGGGGAACAGATACGCAGTATTTT.

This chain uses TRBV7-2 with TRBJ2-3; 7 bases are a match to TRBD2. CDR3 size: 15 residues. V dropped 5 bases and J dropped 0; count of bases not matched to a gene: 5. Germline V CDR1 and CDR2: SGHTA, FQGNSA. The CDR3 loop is CASSPSGISTDTQYF. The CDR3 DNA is TGTGCCAGCAGCCCAAGCGGGATAAGCACAGATACGCAGTATTTT.

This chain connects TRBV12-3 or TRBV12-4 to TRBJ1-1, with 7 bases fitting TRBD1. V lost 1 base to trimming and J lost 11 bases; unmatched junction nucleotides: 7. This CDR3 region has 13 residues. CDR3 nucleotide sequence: TGTGCCAGCAGTTTAGTTTCTGACAGGGTTGCTTTCTTT. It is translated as CASSLVSDRVAFF.

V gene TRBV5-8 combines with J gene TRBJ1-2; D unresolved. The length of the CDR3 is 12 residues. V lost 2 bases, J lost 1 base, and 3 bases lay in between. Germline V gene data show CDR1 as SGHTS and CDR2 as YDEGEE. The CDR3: CASSFRNYGYTF. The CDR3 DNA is TGTGCCAGCAGCTTCCGTAACTATGGCTACACCTTC.

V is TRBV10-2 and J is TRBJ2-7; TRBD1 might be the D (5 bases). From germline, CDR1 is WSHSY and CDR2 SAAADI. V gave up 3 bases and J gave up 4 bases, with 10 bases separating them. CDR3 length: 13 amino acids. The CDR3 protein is CASSEGDRYEQYF. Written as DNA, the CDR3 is TGCGCCAGCAGTGAAGGGGATAGGTACGAGCAGTACTTC.

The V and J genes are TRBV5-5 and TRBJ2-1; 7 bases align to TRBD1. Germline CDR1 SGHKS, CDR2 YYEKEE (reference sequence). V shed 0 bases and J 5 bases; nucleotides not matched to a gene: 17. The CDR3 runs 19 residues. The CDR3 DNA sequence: TGTGCCAGCAGCTTGGTGTGGGGGACAGCCGGACATGAAAACAATGAGCAGTTCTTC. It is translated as CASSLVWGTAGHENNEQFF.

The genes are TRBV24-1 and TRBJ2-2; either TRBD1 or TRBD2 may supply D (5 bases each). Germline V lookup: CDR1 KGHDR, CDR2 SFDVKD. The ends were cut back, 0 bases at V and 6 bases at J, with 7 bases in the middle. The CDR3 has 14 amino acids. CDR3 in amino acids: CATSDLRDAGELFF. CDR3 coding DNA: TGTGCCACCAGTGATTTGCGGGACGCCGGGGAGCTGTTTTTT.

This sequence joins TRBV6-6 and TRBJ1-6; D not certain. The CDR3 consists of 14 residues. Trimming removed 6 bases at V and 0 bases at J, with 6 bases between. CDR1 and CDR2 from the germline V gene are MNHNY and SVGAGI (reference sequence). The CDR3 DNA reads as TGTGCCAGCAGCCTTCTCTCCTATAATTCACCCCTCCACTTT. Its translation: CASSLLSYNSPLHF.

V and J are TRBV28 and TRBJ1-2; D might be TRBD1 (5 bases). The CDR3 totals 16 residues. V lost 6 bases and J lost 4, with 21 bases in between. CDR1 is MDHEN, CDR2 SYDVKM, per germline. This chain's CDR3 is CASSHRGEGKVYGYTF. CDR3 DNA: TGTGCCAGCAGCCACCGGGGCGAAGGAAAGGTCTATGGCTACACCTTC.

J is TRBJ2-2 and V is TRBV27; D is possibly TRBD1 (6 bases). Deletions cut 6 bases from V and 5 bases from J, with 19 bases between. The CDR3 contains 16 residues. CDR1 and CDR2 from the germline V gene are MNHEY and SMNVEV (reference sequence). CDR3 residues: CASSPAAGVRTGELFF. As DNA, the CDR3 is TGTGCCAGCAGCCCCGCTGCAGGGGTTCGGACCGGGGAGCTGTTTTTT.

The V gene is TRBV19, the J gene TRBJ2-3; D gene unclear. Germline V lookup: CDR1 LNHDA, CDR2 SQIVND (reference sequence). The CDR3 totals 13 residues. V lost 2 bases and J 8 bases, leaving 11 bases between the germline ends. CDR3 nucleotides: TGTGCCAGTAGTATAAACCTAAAGGTTACGCAGTATTTT. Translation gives CASSINLKVTQYF.

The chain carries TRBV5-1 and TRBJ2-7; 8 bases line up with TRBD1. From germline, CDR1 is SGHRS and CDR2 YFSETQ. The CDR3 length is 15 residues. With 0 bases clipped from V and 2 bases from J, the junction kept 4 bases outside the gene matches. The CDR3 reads CASSLAPQGAYEQYF. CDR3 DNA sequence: TGCGCCAGCAGCTTGGCGCCACAGGGGGCCTACGAGCAGTACTTC.

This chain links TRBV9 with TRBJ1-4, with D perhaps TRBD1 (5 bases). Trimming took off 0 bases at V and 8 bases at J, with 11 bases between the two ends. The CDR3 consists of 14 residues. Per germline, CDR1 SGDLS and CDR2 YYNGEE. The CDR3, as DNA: TGTGCCAGCAGCGTAGGTGGTGGGGACGAAAAACTGTTTTTT. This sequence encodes CASSVGGGDEKLFF.

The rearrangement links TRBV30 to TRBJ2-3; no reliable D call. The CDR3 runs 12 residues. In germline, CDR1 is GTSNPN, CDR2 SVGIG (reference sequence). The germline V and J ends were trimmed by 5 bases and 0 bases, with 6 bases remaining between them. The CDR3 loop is CAWGISTDTQYF. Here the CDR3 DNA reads TGTGCCTGGGGGATTAGCACAGATACGCAGTATTTT.

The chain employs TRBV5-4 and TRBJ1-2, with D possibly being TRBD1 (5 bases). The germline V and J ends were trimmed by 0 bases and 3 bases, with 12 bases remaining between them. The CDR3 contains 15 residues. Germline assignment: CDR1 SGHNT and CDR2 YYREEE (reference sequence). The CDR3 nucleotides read TGTGCCAGCAGCTTGGGAAGCGGGGCCTACTATGGCTACACCTTC. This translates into CASSLGSGAYYGYTF.

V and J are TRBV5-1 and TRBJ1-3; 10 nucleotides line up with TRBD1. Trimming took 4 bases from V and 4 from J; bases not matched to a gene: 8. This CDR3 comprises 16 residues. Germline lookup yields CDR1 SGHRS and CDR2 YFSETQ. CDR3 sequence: CASSIDGTGDGNTIYF. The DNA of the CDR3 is TGCGCCAGCAGCATTGACGGGACAGGGGACGGAAACACCATATATTTT.

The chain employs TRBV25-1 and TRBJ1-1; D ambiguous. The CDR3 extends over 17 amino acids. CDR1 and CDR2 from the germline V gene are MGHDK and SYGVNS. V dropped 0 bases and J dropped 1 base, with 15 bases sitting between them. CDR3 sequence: CASSEYGYGVPNTEAFF. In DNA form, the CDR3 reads TGTGCCAGCAGTGAATATGGGTATGGGGTGCCGAACACTGAAGCTTTCTTT.

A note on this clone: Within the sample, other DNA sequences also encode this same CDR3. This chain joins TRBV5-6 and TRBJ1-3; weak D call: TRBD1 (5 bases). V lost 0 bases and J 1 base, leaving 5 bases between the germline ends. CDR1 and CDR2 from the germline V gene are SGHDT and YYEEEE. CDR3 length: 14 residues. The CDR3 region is CASSLAGSGNTIYF. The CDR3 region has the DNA TGTGCCAGCAGCTTGGCAGGGTCTGGAAACACCATATATTTT.

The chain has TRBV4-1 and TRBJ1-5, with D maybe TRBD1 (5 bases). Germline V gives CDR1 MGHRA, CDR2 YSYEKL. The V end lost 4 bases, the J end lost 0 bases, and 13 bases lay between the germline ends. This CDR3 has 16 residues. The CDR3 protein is CASSPEPGHSNQPQHF. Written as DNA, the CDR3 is TGCGCCAGCAGCCCTGAACCCGGACATAGCAATCAGCCCCAGCATTTT.

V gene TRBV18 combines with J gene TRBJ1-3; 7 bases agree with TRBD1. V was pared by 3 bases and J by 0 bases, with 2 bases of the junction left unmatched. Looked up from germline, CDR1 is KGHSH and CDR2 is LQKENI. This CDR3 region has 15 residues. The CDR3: CASSPRDSSGNTIYF. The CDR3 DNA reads TGTGCCAGCTCACCGCGGGACAGCTCTGGAAACACCATATATTTT.

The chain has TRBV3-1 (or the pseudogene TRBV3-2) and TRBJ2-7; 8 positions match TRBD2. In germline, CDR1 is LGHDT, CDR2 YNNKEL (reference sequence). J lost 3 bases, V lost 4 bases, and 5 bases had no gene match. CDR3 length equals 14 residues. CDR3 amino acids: CASSPPSGRYEQYF. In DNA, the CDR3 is TGTGCCAGCAGCCCACCTAGCGGGCGCTACGAGCAGTACTTC.

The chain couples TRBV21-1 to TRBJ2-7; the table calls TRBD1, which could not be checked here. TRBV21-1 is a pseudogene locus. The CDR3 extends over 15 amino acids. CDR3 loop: CAKATGGVKAYEQYF. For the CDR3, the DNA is TGTGCCAAAGCTACAGGGGGCGTTAAGGCCTACGAGCAGTACTTC.

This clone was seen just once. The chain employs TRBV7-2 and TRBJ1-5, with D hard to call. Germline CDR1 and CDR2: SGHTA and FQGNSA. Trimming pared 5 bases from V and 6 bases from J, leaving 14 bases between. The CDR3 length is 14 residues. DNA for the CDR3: TGTGCCAGCAGCCCCCCGGGGTCGGTTCAGCCCCAGCATTTT. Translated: CASSPPGSVQPQHF.

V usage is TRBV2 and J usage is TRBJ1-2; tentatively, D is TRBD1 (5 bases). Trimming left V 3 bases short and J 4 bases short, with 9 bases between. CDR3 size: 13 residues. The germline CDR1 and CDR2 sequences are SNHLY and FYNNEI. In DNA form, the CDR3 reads TGTGCCAGCAGTGAGCAGGGAACCTATGGCTACACCTTC. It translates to CASSEQGTYGYTF.